These 9 T cell receptor beta chains were all obtained from the same sample, sequenced in a study of blood T cell repertoires in COVID-19. Sequenced by immunoSEQ multiplex PCR; TCRdb stores in-frame clones only, minus some. Found here are around 300,000 clones, 87% of them singletons; the top ten hold roughly 6.3%. Specimen: PBMCs or T cells enriched from blood (not recorded which). The receptor source for this set is a woman aged 35 to 49 who had recovered from COVID-19.

The V call is TRBV3-1 (or the pseudogene TRBV3-2), the J call TRBJ1-5, with TRBD1 matching 8 bases. The CDR3 extends over 15 amino acids. Germline values: CDR1 LGHDT, CDR2 YNNKEL (reference sequence). The V gene end was trimmed by 1 base and the J gene end by 6 bases; junction bases not matched to a gene: 5. The CDR3 loop reads CASSQGPGGSQPQHF. The DNA for the CDR3 is TGTGCCAGCAGCCAAGGGCCAGGGGGCTCTCAGCCCCAGCATTTT.

This clone appeared a single time. CDR3 nucleotide sequence: TGTGCCAGCAGTGATCAGGGACTAGCGGGAGGTCGTTCCTACAATGAGCAGTTCTTC. The encoded protein is CASSDQGLAGGRSYNEQFF. This chain links TRBV6-4 with TRBJ2-1; 15 positions agree with TRBD2. V dropped 3 bases and J dropped 1; count of bases not matched to a gene: 7. This CDR3 region has 19 residues. Germline assignment: CDR1 MRHNA and CDR2 SNTAGT.

There are a few counts of this clone. The V gene is TRBV4-1, the J gene TRBJ1-2; 7 nucleotides match TRBD1. With 8 bases clipped from V and 4 bases from J, the junction kept 16 bases outside the gene matches. CDR3 length equals 16 residues. Germline loops: CDR1 MGHRA, CDR2 YSYEKL. CDR3: CASARSRGMDAYGYTF. CDR3 DNA: TGCGCCAGCGCCAGATCCAGGGGGATGGACGCCTATGGCTACACCTTC.

V usage is TRBV19 and J usage is TRBJ2-5, with 7 positions matching TRBD2. Germline CDR1 and CDR2: LNHDA and SQIVND (reference sequence). This CDR3 is 13 amino acids long. J was trimmed by 4 bases and V by 10 bases; bases with no gene match: 9. This chain's CDR3 is CATRFGGSETQYF. The CDR3 nucleotides read TGTGCCACCCGTTTCGGGGGGTCAGAGACCCAGTACTTC.

CDR3 sequence: CASSPPIWDRVVDEQYF. The DNA for the CDR3 is TGTGCCAGCTCACCACCTATATGGGACAGGGTGGTCGACGAGCAGTACTTC. The J gene is TRBJ2-7, the V gene TRBV18; 9 bases are shared with TRBD1. V lost 0 bases to trimming and J lost 5 bases; unmatched junction nucleotides: 11. The CDR3 loop spans 17 amino acids. Germline lookup yields CDR1 KGHSH and CDR2 LQKENI.

The rearrangement uses TRBV28 and TRBJ1-1; no firm D call. The CDR3 sequence is 12 residues long. V lost 7 bases and J 4 bases, leaving 10 bases between the germline ends. Germline values: CDR1 MDHEN, CDR2 SYDVKM. CDR3 loop: CASNRRGTEAFF. The CDR3 DNA sequence: TGTGCCAGCAATCGGCGGGGCACTGAAGCTTTCTTT.

This rearrangement joins TRBV14 to TRBJ2-7, with TRBD1 matching 8 bases. From germline, CDR1 is SGHDN and CDR2 FVKESK. J gave up 2 bases and V 5 bases, and 5 bases lay outside the gene matches. The CDR3 has 14 amino acids. The CDR3 sequence is CASSVRQGTYEQYF. The DNA of the CDR3 is TGTGCCAGCAGCGTCCGACAGGGGACCTACGAGCAGTACTTC.

This clone was found a few times. The chain recombines TRBV29-1 with TRBJ1-5; a weak D match, TRBD1 (6 bases). The V gene lost 4 bases and the J gene lost 11 bases, with 18 bases spanning the gap. This CDR3 contains 13 residues. CDR1 is SQVTM, CDR2 ANQGSEA, per germline. The CDR3 bases are TGCAGCGTTGGGGGCGGACAGACCGGCGCCCAGCATTTT. Protein sequence: CSVGGGQTGAQHF. The full variable domain, its missing parts supplied by reference TRBV29-1 and TRBJ1-5, is SAVISQKPSRDICQRGTSLTIQCQVDSQVTMMFWYRQQPGQSLTLIATANQGSEATYESGFVIDKFPISRPNLTFSTLTVSNMSPEDSSIYLCSVGGGQTGAQHFGDGTRLSIL.

V and J are TRBV9 and TRBJ2-3, with TRBD2 matching over 10 bases. CDR3 length: 16 residues. Per the germline V gene, CDR1 is SGDLS and CDR2 is YYNGEE. After removal of 2 bases from V and 2 bases from J, the junction contained 5 bases not matched to a gene. The CDR3 reads CASSVLGLAATDTQYF. The CDR3 region has the DNA TGTGCCAGCAGCGTTCTTGGACTAGCGGCCACAGATACGCAGTATTTT.